This TCR beta chain is from a study of blood T cell repertoires in COVID-19. Data came from immunoSEQ multiplex PCR; TCRdb stores just in-frame clones and leaves some out. The sample holds more than 200,000 clones, around 83% seen once. Germline CDR1 and CDR2: LGHNA and YSLEER. CDR3 size: 14 residues. The V end was cut by 0 bases, the J end by 0 bases, with 5 bases between. The sample consisted of peripheral blood. V gene TRBV4-3 combines with J gene TRBJ1-1; D remains unclear. The TCR originated in a woman in her forties or fifties with COVID-19, enrolled during active disease. This chain's CDR3 is CASSQDTVNTEAFF. The DNA of the CDR3 is TGCGCCAGCAGCCAAGATACGGTGAACACTGAAGCTTTCTTT.